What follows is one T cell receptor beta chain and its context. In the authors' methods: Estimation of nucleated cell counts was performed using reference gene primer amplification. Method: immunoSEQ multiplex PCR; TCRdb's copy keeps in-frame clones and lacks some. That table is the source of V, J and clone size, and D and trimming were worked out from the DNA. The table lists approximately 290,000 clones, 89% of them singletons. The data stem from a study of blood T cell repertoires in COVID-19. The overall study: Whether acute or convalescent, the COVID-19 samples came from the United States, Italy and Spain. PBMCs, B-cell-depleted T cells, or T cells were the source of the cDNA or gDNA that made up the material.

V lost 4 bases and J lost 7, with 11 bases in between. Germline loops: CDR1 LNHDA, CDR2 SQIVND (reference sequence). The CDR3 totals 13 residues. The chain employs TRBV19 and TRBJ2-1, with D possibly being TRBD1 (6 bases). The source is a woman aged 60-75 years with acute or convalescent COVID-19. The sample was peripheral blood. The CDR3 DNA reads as TGTGCCAGTAGTAGGGGGCGCGGGAATGAGCAGTTCTTC. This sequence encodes CASSRGRGNEQFF.